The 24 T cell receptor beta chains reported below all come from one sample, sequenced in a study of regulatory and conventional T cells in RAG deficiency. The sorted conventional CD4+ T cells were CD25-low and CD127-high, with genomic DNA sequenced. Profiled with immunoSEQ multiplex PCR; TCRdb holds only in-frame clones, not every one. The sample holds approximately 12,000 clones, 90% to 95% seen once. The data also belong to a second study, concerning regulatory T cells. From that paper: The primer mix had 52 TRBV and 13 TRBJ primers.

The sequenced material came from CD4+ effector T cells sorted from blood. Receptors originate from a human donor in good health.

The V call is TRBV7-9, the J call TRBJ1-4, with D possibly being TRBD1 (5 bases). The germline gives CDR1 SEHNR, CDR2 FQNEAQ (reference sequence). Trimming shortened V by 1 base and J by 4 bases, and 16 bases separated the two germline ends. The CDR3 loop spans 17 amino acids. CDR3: CASSLVMGGAFNEKLFF. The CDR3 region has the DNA TGTGCCAGCAGCTTAGTGATGGGAGGGGCTTTTAATGAAAAACTGTTTTTT.

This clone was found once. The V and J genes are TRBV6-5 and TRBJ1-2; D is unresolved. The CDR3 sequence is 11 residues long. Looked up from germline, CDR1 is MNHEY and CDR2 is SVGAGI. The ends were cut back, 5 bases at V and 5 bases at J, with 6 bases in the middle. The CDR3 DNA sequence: TGTGCCAGCAGTGGTGGTTATGGCTACACCTTC. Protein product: CASSGGYGYTF.

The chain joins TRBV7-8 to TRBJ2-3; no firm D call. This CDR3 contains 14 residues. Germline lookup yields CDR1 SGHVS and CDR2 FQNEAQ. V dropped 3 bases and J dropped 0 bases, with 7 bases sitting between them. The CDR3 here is CASSFKQSTDTQYF. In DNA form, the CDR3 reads TGTGCCAGCAGCTTCAAACAGAGCACAGATACGCAGTATTTT.

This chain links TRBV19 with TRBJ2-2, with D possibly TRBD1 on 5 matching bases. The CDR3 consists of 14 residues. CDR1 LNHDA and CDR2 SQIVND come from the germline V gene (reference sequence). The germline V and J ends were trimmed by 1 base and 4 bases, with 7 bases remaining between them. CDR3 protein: CASSIARVTGELFF. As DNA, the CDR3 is TGTGCCAGTAGTATAGCCAGGGTCACCGGGGAGCTGTTTTTT.

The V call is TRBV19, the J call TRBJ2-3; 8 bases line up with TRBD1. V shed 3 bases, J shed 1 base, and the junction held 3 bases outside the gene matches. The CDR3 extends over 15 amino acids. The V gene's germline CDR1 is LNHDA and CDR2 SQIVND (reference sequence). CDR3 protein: CASSMGQVRTDTQYF. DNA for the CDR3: TGTGCCAGTAGTATGGGACAGGTTCGCACAGATACGCAGTATTTT.

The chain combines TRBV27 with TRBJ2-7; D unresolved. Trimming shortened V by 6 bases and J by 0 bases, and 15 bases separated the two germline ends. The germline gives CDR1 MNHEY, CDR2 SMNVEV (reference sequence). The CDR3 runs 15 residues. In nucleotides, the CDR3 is TGTGCCAGCAGACCCGCCGGGTCGGGCTCCTACGAGCAGTACTTC. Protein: CASRPAGSGSYEQYF.

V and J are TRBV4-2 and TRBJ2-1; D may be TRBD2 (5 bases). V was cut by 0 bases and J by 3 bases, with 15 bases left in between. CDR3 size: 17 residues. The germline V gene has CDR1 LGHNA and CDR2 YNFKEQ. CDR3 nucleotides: TGTGCCAGCAGCCAAGAGGTCACGGGGAAGCTCTACAATGAGCAGTTCTTC. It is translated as CASSQEVTGKLYNEQFF.

CDR3 bases: TGCGCCAGCAGCCCCAGGGGGAACTTCCCCGGGGATGAGCAGTTCTTC. Residues: CASSPRGNFPGDEQFF. J is TRBJ2-1 and V is TRBV4-1; 7 bases agree with TRBD1. V lost 4 bases and J lost 8; bases outside the gene matches: 14. This CDR3 spans 16 amino acids. The germline V gene has CDR1 MGHRA and CDR2 YSYEKL.

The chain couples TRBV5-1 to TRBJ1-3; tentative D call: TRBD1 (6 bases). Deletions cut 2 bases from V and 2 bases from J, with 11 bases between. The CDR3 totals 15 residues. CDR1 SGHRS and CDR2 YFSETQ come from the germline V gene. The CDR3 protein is CASSLPRDTGNTIYF. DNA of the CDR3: TGCGCCAGCAGCTTACCCCGGGACACTGGAAACACCATATATTTT.

The DNA for the CDR3 is TGTGCCAGCAGGGGGACAGGGGGAGACCCAAAGGACTACTACGAGCAGTACTTC. It codes for CASRGTGGDPKDYYEQYF. V and J are TRBV21-1 and TRBJ2-7; the table's TRBD1 call for D was not verified on the DNA. TRBV21-1 is marked as a pseudogene. The CDR3 contains 18 residues.

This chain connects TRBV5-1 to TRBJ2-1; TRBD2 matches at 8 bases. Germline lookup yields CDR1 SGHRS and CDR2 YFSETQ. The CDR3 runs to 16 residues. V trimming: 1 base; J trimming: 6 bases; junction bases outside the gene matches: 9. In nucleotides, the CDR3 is TGCGCCAGCAGCTTGTGGAGAGCGGGAGAGGGCAATGAGCAGTTCTTC. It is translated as CASSLWRAGEGNEQFF.

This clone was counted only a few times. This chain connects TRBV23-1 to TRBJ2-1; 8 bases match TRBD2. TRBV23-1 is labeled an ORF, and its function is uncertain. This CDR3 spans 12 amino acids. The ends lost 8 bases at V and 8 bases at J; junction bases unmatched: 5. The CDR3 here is CASPPAGDEQFF. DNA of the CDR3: TGCGCCAGCCCCCCAGCGGGGGATGAGCAGTTCTTC.

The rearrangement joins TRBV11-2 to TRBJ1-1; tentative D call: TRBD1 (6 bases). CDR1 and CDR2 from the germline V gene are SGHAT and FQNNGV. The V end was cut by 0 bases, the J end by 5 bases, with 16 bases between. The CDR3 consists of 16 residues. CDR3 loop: CASSLDRTASRTEAFF. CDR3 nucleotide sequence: TGTGCCAGCAGCTTAGACAGGACAGCATCGAGGACTGAAGCTTTCTTT.

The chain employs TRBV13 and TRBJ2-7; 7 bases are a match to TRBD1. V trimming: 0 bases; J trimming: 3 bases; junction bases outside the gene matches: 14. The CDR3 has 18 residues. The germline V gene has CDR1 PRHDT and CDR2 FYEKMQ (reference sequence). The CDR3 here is CASSLGLGGLKIDYEQYF. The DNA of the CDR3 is TGTGCCAGCAGCTTAGGCCTAGGGGGCCTGAAAATTGACTACGAGCAGTACTTC.

In DNA form, the CDR3 reads TGTGCCAGCGGGACCAGGGTTGGCAATCAGCCCCAGCATTTT. This codes for CASGTRVGNQPQHF. This chain connects TRBV6-1 to TRBJ1-5, with a weak D call TRBD1 (5 bases). V gave up 8 bases and J gave up 2 bases, with 13 bases separating them. This CDR3 has 14 residues. In germline, CDR1 is MNHNS, CDR2 SASEGT.

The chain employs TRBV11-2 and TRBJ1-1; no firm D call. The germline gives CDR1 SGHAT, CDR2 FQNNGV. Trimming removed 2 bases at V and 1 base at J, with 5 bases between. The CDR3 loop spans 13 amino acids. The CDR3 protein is CASSLWQNTEAFF. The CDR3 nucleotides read TGTGCCAGCAGCTTATGGCAGAACACTGAAGCTTTCTTT.

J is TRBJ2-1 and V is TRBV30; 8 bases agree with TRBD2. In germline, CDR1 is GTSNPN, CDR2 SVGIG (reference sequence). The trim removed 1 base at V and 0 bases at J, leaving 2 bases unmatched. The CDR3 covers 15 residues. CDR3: CAWSEGTSSYNEQFF. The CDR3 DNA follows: TGTGCCTGGAGTGAAGGGACTAGCTCCTACAATGAGCAGTTCTTC.

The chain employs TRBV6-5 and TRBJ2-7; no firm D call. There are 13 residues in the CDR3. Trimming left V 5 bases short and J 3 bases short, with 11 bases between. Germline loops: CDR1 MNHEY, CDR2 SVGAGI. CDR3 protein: CASSRTERYEQYF. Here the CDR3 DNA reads TGTGCCAGCAGTCGGACGGAACGCTACGAGCAGTACTTC.

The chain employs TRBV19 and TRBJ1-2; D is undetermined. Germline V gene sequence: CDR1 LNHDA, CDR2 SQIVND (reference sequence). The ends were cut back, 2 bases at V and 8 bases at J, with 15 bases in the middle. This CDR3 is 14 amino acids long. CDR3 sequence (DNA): TGTGCCAGTAGTATAAGCTCCCGATCCCTGGGCTACACCTTC. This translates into CASSISSRSLGYTF.

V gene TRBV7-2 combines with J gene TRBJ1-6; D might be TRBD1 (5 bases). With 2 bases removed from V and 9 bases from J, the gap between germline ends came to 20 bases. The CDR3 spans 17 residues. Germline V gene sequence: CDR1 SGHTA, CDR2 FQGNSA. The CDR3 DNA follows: TGTGCCAGCAGCTTACGGGTAGAGAGTTTTAGGGGTTCACCCCTCCACTTT. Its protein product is CASSLRVESFRGSPLHF.

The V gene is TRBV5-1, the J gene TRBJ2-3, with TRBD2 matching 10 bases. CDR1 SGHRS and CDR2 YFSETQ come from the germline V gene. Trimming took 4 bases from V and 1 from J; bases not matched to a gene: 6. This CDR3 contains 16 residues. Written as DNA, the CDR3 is TGCGCCAGCAGCCGCACCACTAGCGGGGGCACAGATACGCAGTATTTT. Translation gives CASSRTTSGGTDTQYF.

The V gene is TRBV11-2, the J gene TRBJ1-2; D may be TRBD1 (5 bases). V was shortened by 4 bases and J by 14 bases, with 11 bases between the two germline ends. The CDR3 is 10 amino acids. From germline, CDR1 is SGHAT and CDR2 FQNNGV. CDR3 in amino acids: CASSSSTATF. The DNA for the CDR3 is TGTGCCAGCAGCTCCTCGACAGCTACCTTC.

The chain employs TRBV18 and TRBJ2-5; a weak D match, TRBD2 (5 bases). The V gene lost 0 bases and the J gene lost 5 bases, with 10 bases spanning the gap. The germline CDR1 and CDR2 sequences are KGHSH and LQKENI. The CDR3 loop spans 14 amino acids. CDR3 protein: CASSPPIREETQYF. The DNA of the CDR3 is TGTGCCAGCTCACCACCTATAAGGGAGGAGACCCAGTACTTC.

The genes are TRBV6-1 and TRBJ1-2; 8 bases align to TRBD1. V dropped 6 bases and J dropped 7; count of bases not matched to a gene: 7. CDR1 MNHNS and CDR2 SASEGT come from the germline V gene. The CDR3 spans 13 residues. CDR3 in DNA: TGTGCCAGCAGAGGGGGACAGGTTGGTGGCTACACCTTC. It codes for CASRGGQVGGYTF.